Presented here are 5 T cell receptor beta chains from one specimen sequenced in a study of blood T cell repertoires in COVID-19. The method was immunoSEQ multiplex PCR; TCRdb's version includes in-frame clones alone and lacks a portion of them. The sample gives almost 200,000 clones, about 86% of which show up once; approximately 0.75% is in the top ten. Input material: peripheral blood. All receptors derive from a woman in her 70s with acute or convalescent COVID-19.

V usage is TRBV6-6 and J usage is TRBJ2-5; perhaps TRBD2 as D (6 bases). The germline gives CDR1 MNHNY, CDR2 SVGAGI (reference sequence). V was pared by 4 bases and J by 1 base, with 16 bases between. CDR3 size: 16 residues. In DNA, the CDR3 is TGTGCCAGCAGTTGGGGCGAGGGACTCATCCAAGAGACCCAGTACTTC. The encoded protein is CASSWGEGLIQETQYF.

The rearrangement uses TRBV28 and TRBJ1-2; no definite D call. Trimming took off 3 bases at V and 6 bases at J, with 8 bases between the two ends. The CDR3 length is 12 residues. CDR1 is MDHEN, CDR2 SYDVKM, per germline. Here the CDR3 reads CASSLADHGYTF. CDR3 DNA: TGTGCCAGCAGTTTGGCCGATCATGGCTACACCTTC.

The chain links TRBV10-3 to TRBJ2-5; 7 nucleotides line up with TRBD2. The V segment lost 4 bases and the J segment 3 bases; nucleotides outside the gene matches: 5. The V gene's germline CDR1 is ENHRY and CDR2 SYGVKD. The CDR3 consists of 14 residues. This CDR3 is CAISVVGTKETQYF. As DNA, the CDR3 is TGTGCCATCAGTGTAGTGGGGACTAAAGAGACCCAGTACTTC.

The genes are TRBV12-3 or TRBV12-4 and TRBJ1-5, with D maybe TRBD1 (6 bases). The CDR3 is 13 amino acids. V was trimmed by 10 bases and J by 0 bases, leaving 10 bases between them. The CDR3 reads CATQGFSNQPQHF. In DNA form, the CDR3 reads TGTGCCACACAGGGATTTAGCAATCAGCCCCAGCATTTT.

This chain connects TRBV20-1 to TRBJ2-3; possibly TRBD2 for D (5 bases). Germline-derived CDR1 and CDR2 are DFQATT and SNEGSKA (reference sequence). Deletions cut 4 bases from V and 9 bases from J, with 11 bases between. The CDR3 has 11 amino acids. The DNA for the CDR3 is TGCAGTGCTACTGGTGAGGGAACGCAGTATTTT. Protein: CSATGEGTQYF.